Ten or more counts support the clone carrying this TCR beta chain. Its antigen is unidentified. These data belong to a study of T cells in Graves' hyperthyroidism and ophthalmopathy. Across the whole study: Peripheral blood was taken when the disease was first diagnosed, before any treatment began.

Investigators excluded patients with uncontrolled infection, other autoimmune disease, pregnancy or lactation. Diagnoses used clinical symptoms, serum thyroxine and TRAb, thyroid ultrasound and orbital computed tomography. Using RNA transcripts as the source, TCR beta CDR3 regions were amplified. With the HTBI primer set, the TCR CDR3 went through a first round of RT-PCR. Via MiXCR, TCRdb re-called the multiplex PCR reads, giving one row per CDR3 protein. This table holds fewer than 550,000 distinct CDR3 sequences, around 14% found once. Findings and limits, study-wide: Most thyroid clonotypes expanded above 0.001 were also detected in blood.

Germline lookup yields CDR1 KGHSH and CDR2 LQKENI. The CDR3 is 14 amino acids. Trimming shortened V by 2 bases and J by 4 bases, and 11 bases separated the two germline ends. Sequenced input: blood. V is TRBV18 and J is TRBJ2-5; D uncertain. The source of this sequence is a woman aged 18-29 years with Graves' hyperthyroidism. The DNA of the CDR3 is TGTGCCAGCTCACCAGAGGTCCGGGTAGAGACCCAGTACTTC. Protein: CASSPEVRVETQYF.